The 24 T cell receptor beta chains reported below all come from one sample, sequenced in a study of a mutant IDH1 vaccine in newly diagnosed glioma. Clones were read by immunoSEQ multiplex PCR, and TCRdb kept only the in-frame ones, dropping some. The table has 99,000 or so clones, around 90% seen once. Time point reported: baseline, week 1 (first vaccination visit). Treatment indicated: pre-vaccination baseline after standard-of-care therapy. The input for sequencing was PBMCs, taken from a glioma patient treated with radiotherapy, temozolomide or both. These receptors were obtained from a woman between 45 and 60 years old with glioma.

The gene calls are TRBV19 and TRBJ1-5; the D is unclear. This CDR3 is 13 amino acids long. The V end was cut by 3 bases, the J end by 4 bases, with 7 bases between. Germline CDR1 is LNHDA and CDR2 is SQIVND (reference sequence). This CDR3 reads CASSIRENQPQHF. CDR3 sequence (DNA): TGTGCCAGTAGTATCCGGGAAAATCAGCCCCAGCATTTT.

The chain has TRBV4-1 and TRBJ1-4, with D unresolved. Trimming took off 2 bases at V and 8 bases at J, with 12 bases between the two ends. This CDR3 is 14 amino acids long. Germline lookup yields CDR1 MGHRA and CDR2 YSYEKL. CDR3 sequence reads: CASSQIVYVEKLFF. The CDR3, as DNA: TGCGCCAGCAGCCAAATCGTGTATGTGGAAAAACTGTTTTTT.

The chain uses TRBV12-5 and TRBJ1-1; 8 nucleotides agree with TRBD1. CDR3 size: 13 residues. Germline CDR1 is LGHNT and CDR2 is FRNRAP. Unmatched junction bases numbered 3, after V lost 1 base and J lost 8 bases. This chain's CDR3 is CASGLAGGGEAFF. The CDR3 DNA is TGTGCTAGTGGTTTGGCAGGGGGCGGCGAAGCTTTCTTT.

This rearrangement joins TRBV2 to TRBJ2-1; 7 bases agree with TRBD2. V lost 5 bases and J lost 4; bases outside the gene matches: 2. The V gene's germline CDR1 is SNHLY and CDR2 FYNNEI. The CDR3 loop spans 13 amino acids. The CDR3 loop reads CASSRREYNEQFF. DNA of the CDR3: TGTGCCAGCAGTAGGCGGGAGTACAATGAGCAGTTCTTC.

V usage is TRBV5-4 and J usage is TRBJ1-1, with D uncertain. This CDR3 is built from 12 residues. The germline V gene encodes CDR1 SGHNT and CDR2 YYREEE (reference sequence). Trimming pared 3 bases from V and 4 bases from J, leaving 7 bases between. CDR3: CASSWGLTEAFF. Here the CDR3 DNA reads TGTGCCAGCAGCTGGGGTCTCACTGAAGCTTTCTTT.

This sequence joins TRBV12-5 and TRBJ1-2; D not certain. This CDR3 contains 11 residues. CDR1 is LGHNT and CDR2 is FRNRAP in the germline V gene. V shed 9 bases and J shed 2 bases, with 7 bases lying between them. The CDR3 loop is CASGSNYGYTF. Written as DNA, the CDR3 is TGTGCTAGCGGGAGCAACTATGGCTACACCTTC.

The rearrangement uses TRBV19 and TRBJ2-7; 10 nucleotides agree with TRBD1. The germline gives CDR1 LNHDA, CDR2 SQIVND (reference sequence). The length of the CDR3 is 15 residues. After removal of 6 bases from V and 2 bases from J, the junction contained 7 bases not matched to a gene. The chain's CDR3 is CASRRTGGFPYEQYF. In DNA form, the CDR3 reads TGTGCCAGTAGGCGGACAGGGGGTTTCCCCTACGAGCAGTACTTC.

CDR3: CASSPLGGDNEQFF. The CDR3 DNA reads TGTGCCAGCAGTCCGCTGGGGGGAGACAATGAGCAGTTCTTC. The chain is built from TRBV28 and TRBJ2-1, with a possible D match to TRBD2 (6 bases). The CDR3 sequence is 14 residues long. The ends were cut back, 5 bases at V and 5 bases at J, with 13 bases in the middle. Per germline, CDR1 MDHEN and CDR2 SYDVKM.

The rearrangement joins TRBV5-1 to TRBJ2-5; 7 bases line up with TRBD2. The CDR3 loop spans 13 amino acids. Germline CDR1 and CDR2: SGHRS and YFSETQ. V gave up 10 bases and J gave up 3 bases; unmatched junction bases: 9. CDR3 nucleotides: TGCGCCGGGAGCCCTAGCGGTAAAGAGACCCAGTACTTC. Residues: CAGSPSGKETQYF.

This chain links TRBV7-9 with TRBJ1-1; D uncertain. The CDR3 is 14 amino acids. V dropped 2 bases and J dropped 1 base, with 8 bases sitting between them. Germline V lookup: CDR1 SEHNR, CDR2 FQNEAQ (reference sequence). The CDR3 is CASSLLYRNTEAFF. The CDR3 DNA follows: TGTGCCAGCAGCTTATTGTACAGGAACACTGAAGCTTTCTTT.

CDR3 in amino acids: CASSLRSGRALGNEQFF. The CDR3, as DNA: TGTGCCAGCAGTTTACGAAGCGGGAGGGCCCTTGGAAATGAGCAGTTCTTC. This chain uses TRBV27 with TRBJ2-1; 10 bases line up with TRBD2. This CDR3 has 17 amino acids. The V segment lost 2 bases and the J segment 7 bases; nucleotides outside the gene matches: 11. Looked up from germline, CDR1 is MNHEY and CDR2 is SMNVEV (reference sequence).

This clone is a singleton in its sample. At one end, the junction sequence differs from germline, possibly due to a read error. V and J are TRBV28 and TRBJ2-7; maybe TRBD2 (6 bases). The CDR3 runs to 13 residues. The germline CDR1 and CDR2 sequences are MDHEN and SYDVKM. The DNA of the CDR3 is TGTGCCGGCAGTCGGGGGACTTTCTACGAGCAGTACTTC. Translation: CAGSRGTFYEQYF.

The chain combines TRBV5-1 with TRBJ2-4; 8 bases match TRBD2. Germline V lookup: CDR1 SGHRS, CDR2 YFSETQ. The CDR3 loop spans 15 amino acids. The junction had 2 bases not matched to a gene; V was cut back by 3 bases and J by 0 bases. The CDR3 nucleotides read TGCGCCAGCAGCTGGACTAGCCCAGCCAAAAACATTCAGTACTTC. This encodes CASSWTSPAKNIQYF.

This chain uses TRBV21-1 with TRBJ2-7; TRBD2, the table's D call, was not compared with the DNA. TRBV21-1 constitutes a pseudogene. The CDR3 sequence is 13 residues long. For the CDR3, the DNA is TGTGCCAGCACGGAGGCGGGAGAGAACGAGCAGTACTTC. This codes for CASTEAGENEQYF.

The rearrangement uses TRBV7-9 and TRBJ1-2, with D possibly TRBD1 on 6 matching bases. The CDR3 runs 16 residues. Germline lookup yields CDR1 SEHNR and CDR2 FQNEAQ (reference sequence). The ends were cut back, 1 base at V and 4 bases at J, with 16 bases in the middle. The DNA for the CDR3 is TGTGCCAGCAGCTTAGGACATTTGGGGGGCTCCTATGGCTACACCTTC. It specifies CASSLGHLGGSYGYTF.

The chain carries TRBV6-1 and TRBJ1-5; D call uncertain. The CDR3 covers 15 residues. The V gene's germline CDR1 is MNHNS and CDR2 SASEGT. V lost 6 bases to trimming and J lost 0 bases, with 12 bases between them. For the CDR3, the DNA is TGTGCCAGCAGGGTTCGGTCCCTTAGCAATCAGCCCCAGCATTTT. Encoded protein: CASRVRSLSNQPQHF.

The chain carries TRBV30 and TRBJ2-7; D is uncertain. Germline CDR1 GTSNPN, CDR2 SVGIG (reference sequence). The CDR3 totals 13 residues. Deletions cut 3 bases from V and 2 bases from J, with 11 bases between. The CDR3 bases are TGTGCCTGGAGCCCAGGTACAACCTACGAGCAGTACTTC. Protein sequence: CAWSPGTTYEQYF.

This clone was found once. The chain employs TRBV7-9 and TRBJ2-1; D perhaps matches TRBD2 (6 bases). The CDR3 consists of 14 residues. Germline CDR1 and CDR2: SEHNR and FQNEAQ (reference sequence). V lost 1 base and J lost 12, with 16 bases in between. The CDR3 sequence: CASSLVRTAGGQFF. The CDR3 DNA sequence: TGTGCCAGCAGCTTAGTTCGAACAGCCGGGGGGCAGTTCTTC.

The J gene is TRBJ2-7, the V gene TRBV7-2; D gene ambiguous. The germline CDR1 and CDR2 sequences are SGHTA and FQGNSA. The CDR3 length is 14 residues. The V and J ends lost 4 bases and 1 base respectively, with 11 bases between them. CDR3 loop: CASSSPRRSYEQYF. The CDR3 nucleotides are TGTGCCAGCAGCTCACCTCGGCGGTCCTACGAGCAGTACTTC.

The count of this clone is one. Here the CDR3 DNA reads TGTGCCAGCAGGAACGGAGGGAATCCTTACGGCTACACCTTC. Residues: CASRNGGNPYGYTF. The gene calls are TRBV27 and TRBJ1-2, with D unresolved. Germline lookup yields CDR1 MNHEY and CDR2 SMNVEV (reference sequence). This CDR3 region has 14 residues. The germline V and J ends were trimmed by 6 bases and 8 bases, with 19 bases remaining between them.

V is TRBV6-1 and J is TRBJ1-3, with D unclear. In germline, CDR1 is MNHNS, CDR2 SASEGT. This CDR3 contains 17 residues. V was pared by 0 bases and J by 3 bases, with 15 bases between. The DNA for the CDR3 is TGTGCCAGCAGTGAAGCGCCGGGGAGGGCGGTTGGAAACACCATATATTTT. Its translation is CASSEAPGRAVGNTIYF.

The genes are TRBV6-6 and TRBJ2-6, with 9 bases identical to TRBD1. Germline lookup yields CDR1 MNHNY and CDR2 SVGAGI (reference sequence). With 6 bases clipped from V and 4 bases from J, the junction kept 7 bases outside the gene matches. The CDR3 covers 16 residues. The CDR3 sequence is CASRGQGPWGANVLTF. The CDR3 region has the DNA TGTGCCAGCAGGGGACAGGGCCCCTGGGGGGCCAACGTCCTGACTTTC.

This chain joins TRBV5-6 and TRBJ2-1; weak D call: TRBD2 (6 bases). Per the germline V gene, CDR1 is SGHDT and CDR2 is YYEEEE. Trimming shortened V by 0 bases and J by 11 bases, and 9 bases separated the two germline ends. This CDR3 is built from 12 residues. This CDR3 is CASSLVLAKQFF. The CDR3 nucleotides read TGTGCCAGCAGCTTGGTGCTAGCGAAGCAGTTCTTC.

This clone appeared a single time. The chain couples TRBV10-2 to TRBJ2-1; D may be TRBD2 (6 bases). Trimming took off 6 bases at V and 4 bases at J, with 16 bases between the two ends. This CDR3 is 15 amino acids long. The germline V gene has CDR1 WSHSY and CDR2 SAAADI. The CDR3, as DNA: TGCGCCAGCAGATTTGGGTTAGCGGATTACAATGAGCAGTTCTTC. Translation gives CASRFGLADYNEQFF.